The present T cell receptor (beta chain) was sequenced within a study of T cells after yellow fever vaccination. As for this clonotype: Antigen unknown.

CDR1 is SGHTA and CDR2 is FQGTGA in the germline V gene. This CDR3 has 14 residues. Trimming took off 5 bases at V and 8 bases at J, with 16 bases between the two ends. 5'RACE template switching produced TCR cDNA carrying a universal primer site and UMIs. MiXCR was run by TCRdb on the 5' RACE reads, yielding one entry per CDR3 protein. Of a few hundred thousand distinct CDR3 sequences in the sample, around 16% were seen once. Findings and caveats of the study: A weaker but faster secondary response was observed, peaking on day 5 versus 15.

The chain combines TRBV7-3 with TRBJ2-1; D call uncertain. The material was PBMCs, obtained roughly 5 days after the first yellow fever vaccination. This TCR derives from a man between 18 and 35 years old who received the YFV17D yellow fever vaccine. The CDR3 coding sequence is TGTGCCAGCAGCGCGTCTGGGTTGTGGGATGAGCAGTTCTTC. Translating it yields CASSASGLWDEQFF.